What follows describes a single T cell receptor (beta chain). This clone's antigen is unknown. No base quality values were provided; no much bigger clone lies one nucleotide off. Preparation of the library involved the immunoSEQ multiplex PCR assay. The multiplex PCR relied on a mix of 60 forward primers for TCR Vbeta segments and 13 reverse primers for TCR Jbeta segments. The CDR3 region of rearranged TCR beta genes was amplified from genomic DNA by a multiplex PCR assay. The amplified TCR beta libraries were sequenced on the Illumina HiSeq System as 87-base-pair reads. The original methods were these. A later analysis tallied roughly 80 million unique TCR beta chains across the 666 repertoires, and around 9.9 million of those chains were shared by two or more donors. To remove PCR and sequencing errors, raw reads were error-corrected and collapsed into unique sequences using a nearest-neighbor algorithm that merged closely related sequences. Alignment of CDR3 sequences to IMGT reference sequences was used to assign V, D and J gene segments. For a sequence to be retained, a match of at least six nucleotides to both a V gene segment and a J gene segment was required. Rearrangements were called productive when the CDR3 lacked stop codons and stayed in frame with V and J; all others were non-productive. CDR3 was defined according to IMGT convention as the region running from the second conserved V-encoded cysteine to the conserved J-encoded phenylalanine. The earlier analysis of about 570 of the donors excluded any sequence lacking an unambiguous match to a single V gene segment. An earlier analysis of roughly 590 of the donors called V segments functional above 56.7% productive rearrangements and segregating when the between-donor standard deviation exceeded 5%. A statistical classification framework was built to diagnose cytomegalovirus status from the catalog of TCR beta chain sequences. A later analysis assigned V and J genes by comparing TCR nucleotide sequences with IMGT/GENE-DB human TR gene sequences. Using the TCRdist pipeline, a later analysis assigned CDR3 sequences along with most-parsimonious VDJ recombination scenarios. In a later analysis, each TCR beta chain was defined by its CDR3 amino acid sequence together with its V-gene family, and reads lacking a unique V-gene family were excluded. A later analysis removed roughly 590 highly shared, low-generation-probability nucleotide sequences to deal with suspected cross-contamination and a sequencing artifact. For each public chain, a later analysis derived a clonal expansion index from normalized ranks of inferred template counts within each repertoire. In a later analysis, generation probabilities were computed with a VDJ recombination model fitted to out-of-frame rearrangements, and the resulting probabilities were checked against IGoR. In a later analysis, hypergeometric tests were used to score TCR-TCR, TCR-HLA and TCR-CMV co-occurrence, with a repertoire-size bias correction applied to TCR pairs. False discovery rates were estimated in a later analysis by permuting HLA or CMV assignments 20 times. A later analysis grouped co-occurring TCRs with DBSCAN, adding TCRdist sequence similarity when clustering within HLA-allele-positive subsets. Repertoires with fewer than 30,000 or more than 120,000 public chains, plus five repertoires with anomalous nucleotide sharing, were excluded from co-occurrence clustering. The immuneACCESS repertoire file appears here via TCRdb, limited to in-frame rearrangements. These files lack a portion of the clones; in checked studies, under half of the deficit traces to unresolved V genes, and the cause of the others is not known. The D gene and trimming were derived from the DNA, and the V and J assignments and clone size from that table. Within this sample are a few hundred thousand clones, with approximately 79% of them counted one time only. Together, the top ten hold 0.2% to 0.25% of the sample.

This sample is drawn from a study of cytomegalovirus exposure and HLA in healthy donors (dated by TCRdb to the late 2010s). In terms of the full investigation: In an earlier analysis of fewer than 750 of the donors, 250 to 350 Gb of sequence data and some 100 million unique TCR beta sequences from about 179 million T cells were reported. An early release covering about 600 HLA-typed donors comprised 250 to 350 gigabases of sequencing data and around 85 million unique TCR sequences. The genetic ancestry cluster associated with self-reported Caucasian donors included 81% of the 398 genotyped donors. The study aimed to test whether cataloging public T cell receptors could reveal signatures of past pathogen exposure. The study used immunosequencing to profile the T cell repertoires of around 600 subjects and linked those repertoires to cytomegalovirus serostatus. A separate validation cohort of approximately 120 different subjects was used in addition to the approximately 640-subject first cohort. High-throughput TCR immunosequencing, statistical association of individual TCRs with disease status, and machine learning were combined to predict cytomegalovirus infection status. A later analysis re-examined previously published TCR beta repertoires from over 500 donors and added high-resolution HLA genotyping to investigate patterns of TCR occurrence. In the later analysis, no new phenotypic data were used to find candidate immune exposures; instead, reliance was placed on TCR beta sequences and their occurrence across donors. To decide whether each TCR beta V gene segment behaved as functional or pseudogenic, an earlier analysis of several hundred of the donors relied on high-throughput TCR beta sequencing. Alongside the repertoire data, information on donor age, sex, ethnicity and CMV serostatus was compiled. Genome-wide SNP genotypes for about 65% of the roughly 670 donors were used in a later genetic analysis, which treated that subset as a discovery cohort. Every discovery cohort repertoire had been produced on one sequencing platform. HLA typing covered class I and class II loci at four-digit resolution. Typing coverage varied by locus: roughly 620-630 donors for A, B, C, DRB1 and DQB1; more than 500 for DQA1; some 610 for DPA1; roughly 450 for DPB1. Five DR-DQ haplotypes were treated as single units for association and clustering because of strong linkage in the cohort. Among some 410 genotyped donors of the cohort, an average of roughly 230,000 unique TCR beta nucleotide sequences was sequenced per donor, of which about 18% were non-productive. Broader findings and caveats from the paper: In vitro tests confirmed that three of the cytomegalovirus-associated TCR beta chains recognize cytomegalovirus antigens. When HLA alleles, especially DR and DQ, strongly co-occurred, TCR associations were difficult to assign to individual alleles. In a later analysis, most CMV-associated TCR beta chains were found to appear HLA-restricted, with HLA associations seemingly driven largely by CMV exposure. A later analysis reported that several top co-occurrence clusters appeared linked to parvovirus B19, influenza, CMV and Epstein-Barr virus. A cluster of highly shared sequence variants was judged likely to represent a technical artifact of the sequencing pipeline. Most TCR sequences were observed very rarely across donors, whereas some public TCRs were present in many individuals. Specific HLA alleles were associated with more than 15,000 TCR beta sequences at a false discovery rate of 0.05 in a later analysis. The study gave a list of around 170 TCR beta chains associated with cytomegalovirus. In a later analysis, HLA-associated TCR beta chains were found to be more clonally expanded and to have lower generation probabilities than equally common non-associated chains. A later analysis found that TCR association rates varied across HLA loci, with DRB1 alleles showing the most associated TCRs and HLA-C alleles the fewest. In a later genetic analysis, a missense DCLRE1C variant was associated with V-gene and J-gene trimming of TCR beta chains, and the association was replicated in an independent cohort. Because counts were too low, roughly 16 rarely observed V segments, including chromosome 9 orphons, were excluded from the earlier analysis of roughly 580 of the donors. Some IMGT-functional V segments, including TRBV6-2 and TRBV6-3, could not be distinguished by the 87-base-pair reads and were therefore excluded. Presence/absence analyses assumed roughly uniform sequencing depth across donors, an assumption that may not hold. In a later genetic analysis, fewer N-insertions in productive TCRs were reported among donors in an Asian-associated ancestry cluster than the approximately 670-donor mean. In an earlier analysis of about 550 of the donors, most TCR beta V segments were observed in productive rearrangements about 87% or about 30% of the time, broadly matching IMGT annotations. The classifier was reported to diagnose cytomegalovirus status with high specificity and sensitivity in both the original and validation cohorts. A further reported finding was that TCR beta sequences accurately predicted the HLA-A and HLA-B alleles for most subjects in the first cohort. In this cohort, only TCR beta chains were sequenced, and detectable features were limited by the absence of alpha or paired-chain data. According to the authors, the approach could potentially be generalized to other disease states and immunological phenotypes. The only immune exposure information available for the cohort was CMV serostatus. Because some donors lacked HLA typing at each locus, the association tests relied only on the typed subset. Correlated functional status among segregating V segments might be attributable to linkage disequilibrium, but an unknown experimental factor could not be ruled out.

Relative to germline, V is 6 bases shorter and J is 2 bases shorter, with 28 bases between their ends. CDR1 and CDR2 were assigned from the germline V gene as KGHSH and LQKENI. Counted from cysteine to phenylalanine, this CDR3 has 19 amino acids. Left in the record is the CDR3 DNA by itself, 57 bases read in frame from the first base. The cohort was made up of about 670 healthy bone marrow donors. At the time of sampling, every cohort member was nominally healthy, though immune exposures that went unrecorded were likely present. The donor tested CMV seronegative, placing the donor among the 300 to 450 seronegative members of the cohort. Each donor provided a peripheral blood sample, and peripheral blood mononuclear cells were used for TCR beta sequencing. The Qiagen DNeasy Blood Extraction Kit was used to extract genomic DNA from the blood cell samples.

The clonotype originates from a girl aged 2 to 9 in good health and CMV-seronegative. Recombination connected TRBV18 to TRBJ2-5; TRBD2 is a possible D gene, resting on 5 matching bases. The sample consisted of PBMCs. The DNA sequence follows: TGTGCCAGCTCCACCAGCGCCGGAAGAATACGGGAATCACAAGAGACCCAGTACTTC. Its protein reads: CASSTSAGRIRESQETQYF.